One sample yielded the 30 T cell receptor beta chains listed below, sequenced in a study of blood T cells in healthy people across ages (dated by TCRdb to between 2014 and 2017). Libraries were constructed by 5' RACE. Sequencing instrument: Illumina HiSeq 2500. A second PCR of roughly 6 to 11 cycles was run with a J-beta primer mix and a sample-barcoded 5' primer. TCRdb redid the processing of the public reads, applying fastp at Q25 and MiXCR, and retained in-frame beta chains. One record per CDR3 amino acid sequence lists the most common genes and DNA. Within this sample are roughly 730,000 distinct CDR3 sequences, with around 50% of them counted one time only. About a quarter of the sample is taken by the ten largest. The source material was blood. All receptors come from a middle-aged man in good health.

V usage is TRBV28 and J usage is TRBJ1-2, with 9 bases lining up with TRBD1. This CDR3 spans 15 amino acids. With V trimmed by 6 bases and J by 7 bases, 12 bases remained unmatched. Germline CDR1 reads MDHEN; CDR2 reads SYDVKM. Here the CDR3 DNA reads TGTGCCAGCAGAACAGGGACAGGGATTCCCTTTGGCTACACCTTC. Translated: CASRTGTGIPFGYTF.

The chain recombines TRBV20-1 with TRBJ2-7, with D possibly matching TRBD1 (5 bases). Trimming shortened V by 3 bases and J by 1 base, and 19 bases separated the two germline ends. The CDR3 is 16 residues long. In germline, CDR1 is DFQATT, CDR2 SNEGSKA (reference sequence). The CDR3: CSASPLVDGASYEQYF. For the CDR3, the DNA is TGCAGTGCTAGCCCATTGGTTGATGGGGCTTCCTACGAGCAGTACTTC.

The gene calls are TRBV5-5 and TRBJ1-5; tentative D call: TRBD1 (5 bases). The V and J ends lost 0 bases and 11 bases respectively, with 15 bases between them. This CDR3 contains 14 residues. The V gene's germline CDR1 is SGHKS and CDR2 YYEKEE (reference sequence). CDR3 region: CASSLGQWTSAQHF. Written as DNA, the CDR3 is TGTGCCAGCAGCTTGGGGCAGTGGACATCAGCCCAGCATTTT.

The table lists this clonotype with a few counts. The chain links TRBV20-1 to TRBJ1-5; possible D gene TRBD1, 6 bases. V shed 5 bases and J shed 2 bases, with 7 bases lying between them. Per germline, CDR1 DFQATT and CDR2 SNEGSKA (reference sequence). The length of the CDR3 is 12 residues. CDR3 loop: CSARTGNQPQHF. The CDR3 DNA reads as TGCAGTGCTCGGACAGGCAATCAGCCCCAGCATTTT.

V and J are TRBV13 and TRBJ2-1; D unclear. Germline-derived CDR1 and CDR2 are PRHDT and FYEKMQ (reference sequence). CDR3 size: 14 residues. V was pared by 0 bases and J by 3 bases, with 6 bases between. CDR3 amino acids: CASSLGRIYNEQFF. The DNA for the CDR3 is TGTGCCAGCAGCTTAGGACGGATCTACAATGAGCAGTTCTTC. The full variable domain, completed using reference TRBV13 and TRBJ2-1, is AAGVIQSPRHLIKEKRETATLKCYPIPRHDTVYWYQQGPGQDPQFLISFYEKMQSDKGSIPDRFSAQQFSDYHSELNMSSLELGDSALYFCASSLGRIYNEQFFGPGTRLTVL.

The chain recombines TRBV14 with TRBJ1-5, with TRBD1 as a possible D gene (6 bases). In germline, CDR1 is SGHDN, CDR2 FVKESK. V was trimmed by 4 bases and J by 0 bases, leaving 13 bases between them. The CDR3 runs 16 residues. The CDR3 DNA follows: TGTGCCAGCAGCCCCCGGGACACCTATAGCAATCAGCCCCAGCATTTT. It specifies CASSPRDTYSNQPQHF.

The rearrangement links TRBV29-1 to TRBJ2-2, with D possibly TRBD2 on 6 matching bases. This CDR3 comprises 14 residues. Germline CDR1 SQVTM, CDR2 ANQGSEA. V was pared by 4 bases and J by 1 base, with 10 bases between. The CDR3 loop reads CSVGASENTGELFF. The CDR3 coding sequence is TGCAGCGTTGGAGCTAGCGAGAACACCGGGGAGCTGTTTTTT.

J is TRBJ2-1 and V is TRBV19, with D possibly matching TRBD1 (6 bases). The DNA end favors TRBJ2-7, so the J call may be wrong. The CDR3 is 15 residues long. Germline V CDR1 and CDR2: LNHDA, SQIVND (reference sequence). CDR3 DNA sequence: TGTGCCAGTACCGCACGGGCAGGGGCCTACAATGAGCAGTACTTC. Translation: CASTARAGAYNEQYF.

The chain is built from TRBV7-9 and TRBJ2-7, with D perhaps assigned TRBD1 or TRBD2 (6 bases each). Germline assignment: CDR1 SEHNR and CDR2 FQNEAQ (reference sequence). This CDR3 is built from 15 residues. Trimming removed 3 bases from V and 0 bases from J, with 12 bases in between. The CDR3 sequence is CASSLGGSDSYEQYF. In DNA, the CDR3 is TGTGCCAGCAGCTTGGGGGGCTCAGACTCCTACGAGCAGTACTTC. The full variable domain, completed using reference TRBV7-9 and TRBJ2-7, is DTGVSQNPRHKITKRGQNVTFRCDPISEHNRLYWYRQTLGQGPEFLTYFQNEAQLEKSRLLSDRFSAERPKGSFSTLEIQRTEQGDSAMYLCASSLGGSDSYEQYFGPGTRLTVT.

This chain uses TRBV6-1 with TRBJ2-2; no reliable D call. V lost 1 base, J lost 7 bases, and 10 bases lay in between. This CDR3 region has 14 residues. CDR1 MNHNS and CDR2 SASEGT come from the germline V gene. The CDR3 loop reads CASSEGRVGGELFF. DNA of the CDR3: TGTGCCAGCAGTGAAGGGCGAGTCGGCGGGGAGCTGTTTTTT.

The chain links TRBV27 to TRBJ2-5, with a tentative D call TRBD1 (6 bases). The J call may be in error: the DNA end matches TRBJ2-7 better. CDR1 MNHEY and CDR2 SMNVEV come from the germline V gene (reference sequence). The CDR3 extends over 11 amino acids. The chain's CDR3 is CASWGPHEQYF. The CDR3 nucleotides are TGTGCCAGCTGGGGGCCCCACGAGCAGTACTTC.

J is TRBJ2-1 and V is TRBV2; D unclear. V shed 9 bases and J shed 5 bases, with 20 bases lying between them. CDR1 and CDR2 from the germline V gene are SNHLY and FYNNEI. This CDR3 has 15 amino acids. CDR3: CARTFENYFNNEQFF. The CDR3 DNA reads as TGTGCCAGGACGTTTGAGAATTATTTTAACAATGAGCAGTTCTTC. Drawing the rest from reference TRBV2 and TRBJ2-1, the complete variable domain is EPEVTQTPSHQVTQMGQEVILRCVPISNHLYFYWYRQILGQKVEFLVSFYNNEISEKSEIFDDQFSVERPDGSNFTLKIRSTKLEDSAMYFCARTFENYFNNEQFFGPGTRLTVL.

The V and J genes are TRBV12-3 or TRBV12-4 and TRBJ1-5; D gene ambiguous. The V and J ends lost 6 bases and 4 bases respectively, with 10 bases between them. This CDR3 has 13 amino acids. The CDR3 DNA sequence: TGTGCCAGCAGCCGGGCGGCAAATCAGCCCCAGCATTTT. Protein sequence: CASSRAANQPQHF.

The rearrangement links TRBV7-2 to TRBJ2-4, with D uncertain. The J call is uncertain, as TRBJ2-7 better fits the DNA end. This CDR3 comprises 15 residues. Looked up from germline, CDR1 is SGHTA and CDR2 is FQGNSA. CDR3 residues: CASSLLPTRAYEQYF. The CDR3, as DNA: TGTGCCAGCAGCTTACTCCCCACTCGGGCCTACGAGCAGTACTTC.

V usage is TRBV12-5 and J usage is TRBJ2-5, with TRBD1 matching 11 bases. CDR3 length: 15 amino acids. Trimming took 6 bases from V and 3 from J; bases not matched to a gene: 6. Germline lookup yields CDR1 LGHNT and CDR2 FRNRAP. Here the CDR3 reads CASGYRDRGKETQYF. The CDR3 DNA follows: TGTGCTAGTGGGTATCGGGACAGGGGGAAAGAGACCCAGTACTTC. Full variable domain (missing parts from reference TRBV12-5 and TRBJ2-5): DARVTQTPRHKVTEMGQEVTMRCQPILGHNTVFWYRQTMMQGLELLAYFRNRAPLDDSGMPKDRFSAEMPDATLATLKIQPSEPRDSAVYFCASGYRDRGKETQYFGPGTRLLVL.

The chain joins TRBV6-1 to TRBJ1-2; D is ambiguous. Germline lookup yields CDR1 MNHNS and CDR2 SASEGT. The V and J ends lost 4 bases and 1 base respectively, with 19 bases between them. The length of the CDR3 is 17 residues. Written as DNA, the CDR3 is TGTGCCAGCAGTGCGTTGGTCCAATCCGGATTTAACTATGGCTACACCTTC. Its protein product is CASSALVQSGFNYGYTF.

The chain links TRBV6-2 or TRBV6-3 to TRBJ2-1; 7 bases match TRBD2. The V segment lost 7 bases and the J segment 2 bases; nucleotides outside the gene matches: 8. This CDR3 comprises 15 residues. Germline V gene sequence: CDR1 MNHEY, CDR2 SVGEGT. Written as DNA, the CDR3 is TGTGCCAGCACCCCGGGAGGACTAGCCTACAATGAGCAGTTCTTC. It specifies CASTPGGLAYNEQFF.

The chain couples TRBV6-2 or TRBV6-3 to TRBJ2-1; 10 nucleotides align to TRBD2. This CDR3 has 17 residues. In germline, CDR1 is MNHEY, CDR2 SVGEGT. V trimming: 10 bases; J trimming: 8 bases; junction bases outside the gene matches: 20. CDR3 loop: CAISLPLAGARSDEQFF. The DNA of the CDR3 is TGTGCCATCTCACTTCCCCTAGCGGGGGCCCGGAGCGATGAGCAGTTCTTC.

This clonotype appeared a few times. The V gene is TRBV5-1, the J gene TRBJ2-3; 7 bases line up with TRBD2. J lost 2 bases, V lost 0 bases, and 15 bases had no gene match. The length of the CDR3 is 19 residues. The germline V gene encodes CDR1 SGHRS and CDR2 YFSETQ. The CDR3 DNA reads TGCGCCAGCAGCTTGGGCGGGGGATACAGCGGGGCCTTCACAGATACGCAGTATTTT. Translation gives CASSLGGGYSGAFTDTQYF.

The chain has TRBV15 and TRBJ2-4; 10 bases map to TRBD1. The V segment lost 3 bases and the J segment 0 bases; nucleotides outside the gene matches: 14. CDR1 and CDR2 from the germline V gene are LNHNV and YYDKDF (reference sequence). The CDR3 consists of 20 residues. The CDR3 DNA sequence: TGTGCCACCAGCAGTCTAATTGGACAGGGGGTTGGGTTAGCCAAAAACATTCAGTACTTC. Translating gives CATSSLIGQGVGLAKNIQYF.

This clonotype was seen a few times. Here the CDR3 DNA reads TGTGCTATTGGGGCCAACGTCCTGACTTTC. Translating gives CAIGANVLTF. This sequence joins TRBV30 and TRBJ2-6; D is ambiguous. This CDR3 has 10 amino acids. CDR1 and CDR2 from the germline V gene are GTSNPN and SVGIG (reference sequence).

In this sample, this clonotype turned up once. This chain links TRBV5-1 with TRBJ2-3; D perhaps matches TRBD1 (6 bases). CDR3 size: 16 residues. Germline V gene sequence: CDR1 SGHRS, CDR2 YFSETQ. V shed 4 bases and J shed 6 bases, with 21 bases lying between them. The CDR3 here is CASSTQAAGAVDTQYF. The CDR3 region has the DNA TGCGCCAGCAGCACCCAAGCCGCAGGGGCGGTGGATACGCAGTATTTT.

This chain joins TRBV12-3 or TRBV12-4 and TRBJ2-5; tentatively, D is TRBD1 (5 bases). Trimming removed 6 bases at V and 5 bases at J, with 16 bases between. The length of the CDR3 is 14 residues. This chain's CDR3 is CASRSLDTRETQYF. In nucleotides, the CDR3 is TGTGCCAGCAGATCCCTGGACACCAGGGAGACCCAGTACTTC.

The rearrangement joins TRBV28 to TRBJ2-3; TRBD2 matches at 7 bases. V shed 7 bases and J 6 bases; nucleotides not matched to a gene: 10. The CDR3 is 14 residues long. The germline gives CDR1 MDHEN, CDR2 SYDVKM. The CDR3 bases are TGTGCCAGCACCCCAGCGGGGACCCTCGATACGCAGTATTTT. It yields the protein CASTPAGTLDTQYF. The variable domain in full, with the rest retrieved from reference TRBV28 and TRBJ2-3, is DVKVTQSSRYLVKRTGEKVFLECVQDMDHENMFWYRQDPGLGLRLIYFSYDVKMKEKGDIPEGYSVSREKKERFSLILESASTNQTSMYLCASTPAGTLDTQYFGPGTRLTVL.

V is TRBV14 and J is TRBJ2-7; TRBD1 matches 8 bases. The CDR3 loop spans 14 amino acids. Germline V lookup: CDR1 SGHDN, CDR2 FVKESK. Germline trimming cut 3 bases from V and 1 base from J; bases unmatched to any gene: 2. CDR3 sequence: CASSHRQGSYEQYF. In nucleotides, the CDR3 is TGTGCCAGCAGCCATCGACAGGGGTCCTACGAGCAGTACTTC.

The CDR3 loop reads CASSFTGANSPLHF. CDR3 bases: TGCGCCAGCAGCTTTACAGGGGCGAATTCACCCCTCCACTTT. The chain joins TRBV5-1 to TRBJ1-6, with 7 bases that match TRBD1. The V and J ends lost 2 bases and 7 bases, in that order; junction bases with no gene match: 3. Germline V gene lookup returns CDR1 SGHRS and CDR2 YFSETQ. This CDR3 has 14 amino acids.

V gene TRBV5-1 combines with J gene TRBJ1-2; 9 bases agree with TRBD1. The junction had 5 bases not matched to a gene; V was cut back by 1 base and J by 4 bases. The CDR3 has 15 amino acids. The germline CDR1 and CDR2 sequences are SGHRS and YFSETQ. Written as DNA, the CDR3 is TGCGCCAGCAGCTTGAGGGACAGGGTCGGCTATGGCTACACCTTC. Its protein is CASSLRDRVGYGYTF.

The V and J genes are TRBV29-1 and TRBJ1-2; no clear D gene. CDR1 is SQVTM, CDR2 ANQGSEA, per germline. V was cut by 7 bases and J by 6 bases, with 3 bases left in between. The CDR3 runs to 8 residues. This chain's CDR3 is CSANGYTF. CDR3 coding DNA: TGCAGCGCCAATGGCTACACCTTC.

V and J are TRBV4-3 and TRBJ2-1; 9 bases are a match to TRBD2. Trimming removed 0 bases from V and 5 bases from J; junction bases left unmatched: 8. The CDR3 spans 17 residues. The V gene's germline CDR1 is LGHNA and CDR2 YSLEER. The CDR3 DNA follows: TGCGCCAGCAGCCAAGATCACCGGCTAGCGGGAAACAATGAGCAGTTCTTC. Its protein is CASSQDHRLAGNNEQFF.

The chain uses TRBV20-1 and TRBJ2-3, with 10 positions matching TRBD2. The CDR3 contains 16 residues. The J segment lost 2 bases and the V segment lost 3 bases, leaving 8 bases of the junction unmatched. Germline V gene data show CDR1 as DFQATT and CDR2 as SNEGSKA (reference sequence). The CDR3 DNA reads as TGCAGTGCTAGTCAACTAGCGGGGATCTACACAGATACGCAGTATTTT. It is translated as CSASQLAGIYTDTQYF.